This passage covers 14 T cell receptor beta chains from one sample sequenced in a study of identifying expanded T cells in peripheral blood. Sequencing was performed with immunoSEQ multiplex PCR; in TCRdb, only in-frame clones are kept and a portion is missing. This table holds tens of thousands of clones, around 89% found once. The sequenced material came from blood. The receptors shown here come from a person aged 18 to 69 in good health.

CDR3 DNA: TGTGCCAGCAGTTTTTCAGGGTTCTACGAGCAGTACTTC. Encoded protein: CASSFSGFYEQYF. This chain connects TRBV28 to TRBJ2-7; tentative D call: TRBD1 (5 bases). The CDR3 spans 13 residues. V lost 3 bases, J lost 3 bases, and 9 bases lay in between. CDR1 and CDR2 (germline): MDHEN, SYDVKM.

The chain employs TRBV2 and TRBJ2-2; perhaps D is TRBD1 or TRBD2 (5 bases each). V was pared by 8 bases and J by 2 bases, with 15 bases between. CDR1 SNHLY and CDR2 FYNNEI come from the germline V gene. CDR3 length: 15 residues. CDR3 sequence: CASLGDVVNTGELFF. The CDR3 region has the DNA TGTGCCAGCCTAGGGGACGTGGTTAACACCGGGGAGCTGTTTTTT.

The CDR3, as DNA: TGTGCCAGCAGTGTTACTACAGGGGAAAGTTACGAGCAGTACTTC. Its protein is CASSVTTGESYEQYF. The chain combines TRBV6-1 with TRBJ2-7; TRBD1 matches 7 bases. The CDR3 totals 15 residues. With V trimmed by 4 bases and J by 4 bases, 10 bases remained unmatched. Germline V gives CDR1 MNHNS, CDR2 SASEGT.

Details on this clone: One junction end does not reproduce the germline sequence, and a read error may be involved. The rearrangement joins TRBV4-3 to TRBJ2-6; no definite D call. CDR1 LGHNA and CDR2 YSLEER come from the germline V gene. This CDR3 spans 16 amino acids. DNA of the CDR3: TGCGCCAGCAGCGAAGACGGTGCCTCTGGGGCCAACGTCCTGACTTTC. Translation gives CASSEDGASGANVLTF.

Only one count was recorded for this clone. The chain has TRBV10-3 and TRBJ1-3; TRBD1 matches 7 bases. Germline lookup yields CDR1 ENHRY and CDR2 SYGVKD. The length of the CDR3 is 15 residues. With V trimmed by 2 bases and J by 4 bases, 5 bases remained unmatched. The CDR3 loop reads CAISEARGQGNTIYF. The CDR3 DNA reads TGTGCCATCAGTGAGGCAAGGGGGCAAGGAAACACCATATATTTT.

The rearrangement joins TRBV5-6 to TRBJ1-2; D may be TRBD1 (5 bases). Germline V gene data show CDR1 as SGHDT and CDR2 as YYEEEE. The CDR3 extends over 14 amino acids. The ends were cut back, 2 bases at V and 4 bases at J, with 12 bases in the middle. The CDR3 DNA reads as TGTGCCAGCAGCTTTCAGGGAAGAGGCTATGGCTACACCTTC. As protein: CASSFQGRGYGYTF.

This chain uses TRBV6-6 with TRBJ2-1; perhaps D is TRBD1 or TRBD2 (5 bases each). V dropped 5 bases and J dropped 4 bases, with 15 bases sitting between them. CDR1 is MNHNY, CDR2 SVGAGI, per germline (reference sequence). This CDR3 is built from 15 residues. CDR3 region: CASSPGAVLYNEQFF. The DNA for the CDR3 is TGTGCCAGCAGTCCCGGGGCGGTACTTTACAATGAGCAGTTCTTC.

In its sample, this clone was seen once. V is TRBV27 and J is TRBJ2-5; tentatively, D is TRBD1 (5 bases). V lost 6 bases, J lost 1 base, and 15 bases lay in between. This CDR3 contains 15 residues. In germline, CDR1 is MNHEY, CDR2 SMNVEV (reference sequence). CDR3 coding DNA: TGTGCCAGCAGGTCGATCAGGGCTCGCCAAGAGACCCAGTACTTC. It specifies CASRSIRARQETQYF.

CDR3: CASIYPRRSPIVYTF. The CDR3 nucleotides read TGTGCCAGCATTTACCCTAGACGGAGTCCCATTGTCTACACCTTC. This chain joins TRBV28 and TRBJ1-2; D call uncertain. With 7 bases removed from V and 10 bases from J, the gap between germline ends came to 25 bases. This CDR3 has 15 amino acids. Per the germline V gene, CDR1 is MDHEN and CDR2 is SYDVKM.

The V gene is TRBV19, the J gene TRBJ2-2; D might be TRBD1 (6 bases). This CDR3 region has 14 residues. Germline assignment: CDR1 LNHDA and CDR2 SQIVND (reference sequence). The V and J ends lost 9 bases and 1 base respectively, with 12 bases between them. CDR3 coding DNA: TGTGCCAGGAGAGGACAGATGAACACCGGGGAGCTGTTTTTT. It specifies CARRGQMNTGELFF.

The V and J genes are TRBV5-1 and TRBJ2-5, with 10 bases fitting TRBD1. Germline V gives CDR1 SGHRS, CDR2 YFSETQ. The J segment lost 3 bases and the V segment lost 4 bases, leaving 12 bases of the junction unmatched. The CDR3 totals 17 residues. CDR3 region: CASSQDRGLRSEETQYF. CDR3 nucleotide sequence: TGCGCCAGCAGCCAAGACAGGGGGCTAAGATCAGAAGAGACCCAGTACTTC.

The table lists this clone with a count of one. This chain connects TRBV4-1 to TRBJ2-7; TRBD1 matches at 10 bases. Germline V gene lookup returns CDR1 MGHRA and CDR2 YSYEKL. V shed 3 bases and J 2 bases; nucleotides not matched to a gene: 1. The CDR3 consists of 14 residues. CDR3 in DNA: TGCGCCAGCAGCCACGACAGGGGGCCCTACGAGCAGTACTTC. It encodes CASSHDRGPYEQYF.

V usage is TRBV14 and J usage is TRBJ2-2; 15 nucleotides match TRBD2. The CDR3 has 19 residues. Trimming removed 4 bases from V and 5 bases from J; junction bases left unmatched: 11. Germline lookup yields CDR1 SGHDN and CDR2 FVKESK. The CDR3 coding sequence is TGTGCCAGCAGCCGAACTTCCGGACTAGCGGGAGGGGGAACCGGGGAGCTGTTTTTT. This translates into CASSRTSGLAGGGTGELFF. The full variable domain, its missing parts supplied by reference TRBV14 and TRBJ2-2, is EAGVTQFPSHSVIEKGQTVTLRCDPISGHDNLYWYRRVMGKEIKFLLHFVKESKQDESGMPNNRFLAERTGGTYSTLKVQPAELEDSGVYFCASSRTSGLAGGGTGELFFGEGSRLTVL.

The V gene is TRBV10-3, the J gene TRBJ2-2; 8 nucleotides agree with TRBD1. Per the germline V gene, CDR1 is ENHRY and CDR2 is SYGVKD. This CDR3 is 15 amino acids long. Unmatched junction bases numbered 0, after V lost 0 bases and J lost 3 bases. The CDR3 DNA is TGTGCCATCAGTGAGTCGGACAGGGACACCGGGGAGCTGTTTTTT. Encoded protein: CAISESDRDTGELFF.